The clone carrying this TCR beta chain was seen once. The entry originates in a study of cytomegalovirus exposure and HLA in healthy donors. This CDR3 has 13 amino acids. Trimming took off 6 bases at V and 3 bases at J, with 11 bases between the two ends. Germline V lookup: CDR1 MNHNS, CDR2 SASEGT. With 60 Vbeta and 13 Jbeta primers, the PCR was carried out. Sequencing was performed with immunoSEQ multiplex PCR; in TCRdb, only in-frame clones are kept and a portion is missing. Here the sample spans about 150,000 clones, about 60% being singletons. The sequence was collected from a woman in her sixties in good health and CMV-seropositive. The rearrangement joins TRBV6-1 to TRBJ1-1; perhaps TRBD1 as D (6 bases). The sequenced material came from PBMCs. Here the CDR3 reads CASSQGRDTEAFF. CDR3 DNA sequence: TGTGCCAGCAGCCAGGGGCGCGACACTGAAGCTTTCTTT.